This TCR beta chain was identified in a study of response to subunit inactivated influenza vaccine (dated by TCRdb to 2016 to 2018). Some background on the complete study: The study used deep quantitative T cell receptor repertoire profiling to track responses to a trivalent subunit inactivated influenza vaccine. General study outcomes and caveats: The authors suggested that each seasonal influenza vaccination may recruit only a limited number of new T cells.

The method was RT-PCR. TCRdb names Illumina HiSeq 2500 as the instrument used. TCRdb reprocessing: public reads trimmed at Q25 with fastp, clones called with MiXCR, in-frame beta chains kept. When rows share a CDR3 protein, they turn into one entry using the most common DNA and genes. This sample gives about 500,000 distinct CDR3 sequences in total; about 15% of them show up just once. The ten largest account for less than 4% of the sample. Regarding this clonotype: Its cognate antigen has yet to be identified. No clone much larger than this one lies a single base away; base qualities are absent.

The CDR3 has 15 amino acids, counting the end cysteine and phenylalanine. Of all the DNA, just the CDR3 is kept, 45 bases in frame from base 1. Trimming takes 5 bases off V and 5 bases off J; junction bases not matched to a gene: 7. CDR1 and CDR2 (SGHTA, FQGNSA) derive from the germline V gene. The material sequenced was CD4+ T cells sorted from PBMCs, taken approximately 25 months after vaccination. The receptor chain draws on TRBV7-2 and TRBJ2-1; 9 central bases correspond to TRBD1. The source is a man aged 50-75 years who received an inactivated influenza vaccine. Donor details come from another sample of the same person, matched by shared clones. The CDR3 protein: CASSRQGVVDNEQFF. In nucleotides, the sequence is TGTGCCAGCAGCCGACAGGGGGTCGTCGACAATGAGCAGTTCTTC.